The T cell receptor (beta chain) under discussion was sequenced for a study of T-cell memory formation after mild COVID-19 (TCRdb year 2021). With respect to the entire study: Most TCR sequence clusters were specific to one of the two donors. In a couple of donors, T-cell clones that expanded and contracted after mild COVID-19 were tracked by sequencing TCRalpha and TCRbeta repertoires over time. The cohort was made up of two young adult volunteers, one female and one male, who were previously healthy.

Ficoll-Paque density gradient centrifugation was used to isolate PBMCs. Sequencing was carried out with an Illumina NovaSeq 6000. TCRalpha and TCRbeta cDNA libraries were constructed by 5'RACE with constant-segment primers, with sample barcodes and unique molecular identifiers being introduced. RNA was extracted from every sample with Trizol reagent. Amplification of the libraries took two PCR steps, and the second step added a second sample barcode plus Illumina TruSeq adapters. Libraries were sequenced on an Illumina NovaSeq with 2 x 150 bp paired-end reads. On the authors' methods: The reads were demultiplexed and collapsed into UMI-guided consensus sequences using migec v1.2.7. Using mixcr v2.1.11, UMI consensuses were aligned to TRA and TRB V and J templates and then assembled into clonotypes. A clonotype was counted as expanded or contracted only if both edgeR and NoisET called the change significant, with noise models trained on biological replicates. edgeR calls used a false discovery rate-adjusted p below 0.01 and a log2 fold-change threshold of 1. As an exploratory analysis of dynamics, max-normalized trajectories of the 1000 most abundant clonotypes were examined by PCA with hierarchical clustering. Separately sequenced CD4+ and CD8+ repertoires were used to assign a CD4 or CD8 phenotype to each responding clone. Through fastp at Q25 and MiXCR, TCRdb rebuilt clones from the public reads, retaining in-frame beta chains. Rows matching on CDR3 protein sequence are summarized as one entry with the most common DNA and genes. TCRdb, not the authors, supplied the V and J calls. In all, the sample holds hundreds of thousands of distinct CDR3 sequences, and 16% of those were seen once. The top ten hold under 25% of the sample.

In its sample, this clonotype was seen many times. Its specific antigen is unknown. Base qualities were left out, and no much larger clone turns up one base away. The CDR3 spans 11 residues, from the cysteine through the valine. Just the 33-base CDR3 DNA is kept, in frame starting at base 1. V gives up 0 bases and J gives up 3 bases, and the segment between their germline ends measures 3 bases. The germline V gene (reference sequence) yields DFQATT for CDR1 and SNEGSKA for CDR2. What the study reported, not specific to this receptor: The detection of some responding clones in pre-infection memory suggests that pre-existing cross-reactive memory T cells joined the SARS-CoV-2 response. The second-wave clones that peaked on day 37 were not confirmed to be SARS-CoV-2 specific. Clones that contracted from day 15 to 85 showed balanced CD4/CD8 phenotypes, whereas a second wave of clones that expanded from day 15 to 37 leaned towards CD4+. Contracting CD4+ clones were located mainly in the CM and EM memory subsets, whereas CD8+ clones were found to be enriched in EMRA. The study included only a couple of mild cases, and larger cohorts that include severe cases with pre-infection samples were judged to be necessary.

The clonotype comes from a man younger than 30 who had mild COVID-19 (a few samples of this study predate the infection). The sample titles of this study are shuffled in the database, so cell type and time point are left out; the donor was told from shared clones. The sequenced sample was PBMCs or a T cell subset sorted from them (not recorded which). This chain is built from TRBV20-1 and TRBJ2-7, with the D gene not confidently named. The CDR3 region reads CSAREGYEQYV. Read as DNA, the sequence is TGCAGTGCTAGAGAGGGCTACGAGCAGTACGTC.